Presented here are 30 T cell receptor beta chains from one specimen sequenced in a study of CD8+CD57+ T cells in acquired aplastic anemia. Genomic DNA was employed as the template in profiling TCR beta VDJ and CDR3. TCRdb processed the reads anew with MiXCR; each CDR3 protein has one entry. Of approximately 200,000 distinct CDR3 sequences detected, less than 65% appear once; the ten largest clones hold 46%. The sample was sorted CD4+, CD8+, or CD8+CD57+ T cells (not recorded which) from PBMCs. The receptors here all came from a human donor with severe aplastic anemia or a healthy control (not recorded which).

The chain recombines TRBV9 with TRBJ2-7; 7 bases are a match to TRBD1. V trimming: 4 bases; J trimming: 4 bases; junction bases outside the gene matches: 5. This CDR3 has 13 amino acids. The germline CDR1 and CDR2 sequences are SGDLS and YYNGEE. The CDR3 loop is CASSQQGSYEQYF. CDR3 bases: TGTGCCAGCAGCCAACAGGGGTCGTACGAGCAGTACTTC.

This clonotype was seen once. Given a much more abundant clone one base away, this may be a read error. The chain recombines TRBV6-1 with TRBJ2-3; 7 nucleotides line up with TRBD1. The J call may not be correct, given that the DNA end is closer to TRBJ1-5. Germline V gene lookup returns CDR1 MNHNS and CDR2 SASEGT. The CDR3 contains 17 residues. The CDR3 is CASSRTTGELLTDTQHF. The DNA for the CDR3 is TGTGCCAGCAGTAGAACAACAGGGGAATTGCTCACAGATACGCAGCATTTT.

This clonotype was recorded at least ten times. The chain has TRBV19 and TRBJ1-1; tentatively, D is TRBD1 (5 bases). CDR3 length: 12 residues. Trimming shortened V by 9 bases and J by 6 bases, and 14 bases separated the two germline ends. CDR1 is LNHDA, CDR2 SQIVND, per germline (reference sequence). DNA of the CDR3: TGTGCCAGCGGGGGATTATATGCTGAAGCTTTCTTT. Protein product: CASGGLYAEAFF. The full variable domain, with the rest looked up from reference TRBV19 and TRBJ1-1, is DGGITQSPKYLFRKEGQNVTLSCEQNLNHDAMYWYRQDPGQGLRLIYYSQIVNDFQKGDIAEGYSVSREKKESFPLTVTSAQKNPTAFYLCASGGLYAEAFFGQGTRLTVV.

Only a few counts were recorded for this clonotype. The J gene is TRBJ1-2, the V gene TRBV2; D gene uncertain. The V and J ends lost 6 bases and 7 bases respectively, with 12 bases between them. CDR1 is SNHLY, CDR2 FYNNEI, per germline. The CDR3 covers 12 residues. In DNA, the CDR3 is TGTGCCAGCAGCTCAAACCCGGGTGGCTACACCTTC. The encoded protein is CASSSNPGGYTF. Full variable domain (remainder filled in from reference TRBV2 and TRBJ1-2): EPEVTQTPSHQVTQMGQEVILRCVPISNHLYFYWYRQILGQKVEFLVSFYNNEISEKSEIFDDQFSVERPDGSNFTLKIRSTKLEDSAMYFCASSSNPGGYTFGSGTRLTVV.

This chain links TRBV5-1 with TRBJ2-5; the D gene is possibly TRBD2 (6 bases). The germline V gene encodes CDR1 SGHRS and CDR2 YFSETQ. The CDR3 totals 15 residues. Trimming took off 4 bases at V and 1 base at J, with 14 bases between the two ends. The CDR3 here is CASSPAGPGQETQYF. CDR3 sequence (DNA): TGCGCCAGCAGCCCAGCGGGCCCGGGCCAAGAGACCCAGTACTTC.

This rearrangement joins TRBV7-3 to TRBJ2-3; TRBD1 might be the D (8 bases). The CDR3 runs to 17 residues. Germline V gives CDR1 SGHTA, CDR2 FQGTGA. V dropped 6 bases and J dropped 6 bases, with 25 bases sitting between them. In nucleotides, the CDR3 is TGTGCCAGCAGTGAGACAGGGGTAGCGGGTTCAGGGGATACGCAGTATTTT. It translates to CASSETGVAGSGDTQYF.

The chain carries TRBV14 and TRBJ1-3, with D unclear. CDR1 is SGHDN and CDR2 is FVKESK in the germline V gene. V was clipped by 0 bases and J by 0 bases, with 6 bases between them. This CDR3 has 15 residues. In DNA form, the CDR3 reads TGTGCCAGCAGCCAAGAATTTGACTCTGGAAACACCATATATTTT. Its protein product is CASSQEFDSGNTIYF.

The chain carries TRBV15 and TRBJ1-5; D ambiguous. CDR3 size: 14 residues. The germline CDR1 and CDR2 sequences are LNHNV and YYDKDF (reference sequence). Trimming shortened V by 1 base and J by 4 bases, and 8 bases separated the two germline ends. The CDR3 DNA reads TGTGCCACCAGCAGAGTGCAGACTAATCAGCCCCAGCATTTT. Amino acid sequence: CATSRVQTNQPQHF.

The chain has TRBV14 and TRBJ1-4, with TRBD1 identical over 7 bases. With 2 bases clipped from V and 2 bases from J, the junction kept 11 bases outside the gene matches. Germline CDR1 and CDR2: SGHDN and FVKESK. This CDR3 region has 18 residues. The CDR3 sequence is CASSQTRSSGQTNEKLFF. DNA of the CDR3: TGTGCCAGCAGCCAAACAAGATCATCGGGACAGACTAATGAAAAACTGTTTTTT. The variable domain in full, with the rest retrieved from reference TRBV14 and TRBJ1-4, is EAGVTQFPSHSVIEKGQTVTLRCDPISGHDNLYWYRRVMGKEIKFLLHFVKESKQDESGMPNNRFLAERTGGTYSTLKVQPAELEDSGVYFCASSQTRSSGQTNEKLFFGSGTQLSVL.

V usage is TRBV7-3 and J usage is TRBJ2-1, with 7 positions matching TRBD2. V dropped 6 bases and J dropped 9; count of bases not matched to a gene: 8. CDR1 and CDR2 from the germline V gene are SGHTA and FQGTGA. The CDR3 totals 13 residues. In DNA, the CDR3 is TGTGCCAGCAGGAGCGGGGAGAGCGGTGAGCAGTTCTTC. Protein: CASRSGESGEQFF.

The genes are TRBV4-3 and TRBJ1-2; the D is unclear. CDR3 length: 14 residues. V lost 1 base to trimming and J lost 2 bases, with 8 bases between them. Germline V gene sequence: CDR1 LGHNA, CDR2 YSLEER. CDR3 loop: CASSQGTRNYGYTF. CDR3 nucleotide sequence: TGCGCCAGCAGCCAAGGTACCAGGAACTATGGCTACACCTTC.

CDR3 amino acids: CASSLGRQHPLHF. The CDR3 nucleotides read TGTGCCAGCAGCTTAGGGCGGCAGCATCCCCTCCACTTT. This chain uses TRBV13 with TRBJ1-6; no firm D call. The CDR3 is 13 amino acids. V was cut by 0 bases and J by 13 bases, with 10 bases left in between. The germline CDR1 and CDR2 sequences are PRHDT and FYEKMQ (reference sequence).

Regarding this clonotype: Since a much larger clone is just one base distant, this may be a read error. CDR3 nucleotide sequence: TGTGCCAGCAGGGAGGGAATCACAGATACGCAGTGTTTT. It is translated as CASREGITDTQCF. The J gene is TRBJ2-3, the V gene TRBV6-1; a weak D match, TRBD2 (6 bases). The CDR3 covers 13 residues. The germline gives CDR1 MNHNS, CDR2 SASEGT.

The chain uses TRBV5-1 and TRBJ1-1; D is ambiguous. CDR1 is SGHRS, CDR2 YFSETQ, per germline. Trimming pared 10 bases from V and 1 base from J, leaving 14 bases between. The CDR3 length is 13 residues. CDR3 coding DNA: TGCGCCGCCTCCGTGGTAGGGAACACTGAAGCTTTCTTT. Its translation is CAASVVGNTEAFF.

The V and J genes are TRBV12-3 or TRBV12-4 and TRBJ2-5; TRBD1 matches 7 bases. The length of the CDR3 is 14 residues. The J segment lost 5 bases and the V segment lost 6 bases, leaving 9 bases of the junction unmatched. CDR3 residues: CASSLDRQGETQYF. The CDR3 coding sequence is TGTGCCAGCAGCCTGGACAGGCAAGGGGAGACCCAGTACTTC.

The chain combines TRBV20-1 with TRBJ2-7, with D unclear. CDR1 is DFQATT, CDR2 SNEGSKA, per germline (reference sequence). V dropped 5 bases and J dropped 4 bases, with 12 bases sitting between them. This CDR3 has 12 residues. In nucleotides, the CDR3 is TGCAGTGCTCCGGCGACAACTTACGAGCAGTACTTC. This gives the protein CSAPATTYEQYF.

The chain couples TRBV2 to TRBJ2-7, with a possible D match to TRBD1 (6 bases). V was trimmed by 7 bases and J by 4 bases, leaving 14 bases between them. The CDR3 is 13 amino acids. Germline V CDR1 and CDR2: SNHLY, FYNNEI. The CDR3 spells CASTPTGSYEQYF. CDR3 nucleotide sequence: TGTGCCAGCACCCCGACAGGAAGTTACGAGCAGTACTTC.

This clonotype was seen just once. The DNA of the CDR3 is TGTGCCAGCAGCTTCCGTGTGTCTGGCTACACCTTC. Its protein product is CASSFRVSGYTF. The V gene is TRBV7-9, the J gene TRBJ1-2, with unresolved D. V was cut by 3 bases and J by 7 bases, with 9 bases left in between. CDR3 length: 12 amino acids. Germline V gene lookup returns CDR1 SEHNR and CDR2 FQNEAQ (reference sequence).

This clonotype was detected once. The chain recombines TRBV4-3 with TRBJ2-7, with 7 nucleotides matching TRBD1. The germline gives CDR1 LGHNA, CDR2 YSLEER. Losses at the gene ends were 2 bases for V and 6 bases for J; bases not matched to a gene: 7. The CDR3 contains 14 residues. CDR3: CASSQLAGGAEQYF. CDR3 DNA: TGCGCCAGCAGCCAACTGGCAGGGGGTGCCGAGCAGTACTTC.

The chain couples TRBV6-5 to TRBJ2-5; D is unresolved. The length of the CDR3 is 12 residues. V lost 5 bases to trimming and J lost 5 bases, with 9 bases between them. Germline CDR1 and CDR2: MNHEY and SVGAGI. CDR3 coding DNA: TGTGCCAGCAGTCCAAATCGCGAGACCCAGTACTTC. It encodes CASSPNRETQYF.

The chain recombines TRBV7-2 with TRBJ2-1, with D maybe TRBD2 (8 bases). Germline CDR1 is SGHTA and CDR2 is FQGNSA. V was trimmed by 1 base and J by 10 bases, leaving 17 bases between them. CDR3 length equals 15 residues. The CDR3 sequence: CASSLGTGGGLEQFF. Written as DNA, the CDR3 is TGTGCCAGCAGCTTAGGGACGGGAGGGGGCCTCGAGCAGTTCTTC.

The chain joins TRBV12-3 or TRBV12-4 to TRBJ1-5; D is undetermined. The CDR3 consists of 14 residues. The V end lost 5 bases, the J end lost 5 bases, and 13 bases lay between the germline ends. CDR3: CASSPRINYQPQHF. CDR3 sequence (DNA): TGTGCCAGCAGTCCGAGGATTAACTATCAGCCCCAGCATTTT.

This clonotype was counted at least ten times. The V call is TRBV11-2, the J call TRBJ2-3; 7 bases are shared with TRBD1. With V trimmed by 8 bases and J by 2 bases, 10 bases remained unmatched. This CDR3 spans 15 amino acids. Germline V gene data show CDR1 as SGHAT and CDR2 as FQNNGV. CDR3 nucleotide sequence: TGTGCCAGCTACCAAGCAGGGGGAGACACAGATACGCAGTATTTT. It yields the protein CASYQAGGDTDTQYF.

This clonotype was recorded only once. This sequence may be a read error, since a much larger clone differs from it by one base. This chain uses TRBV6-2 or TRBV6-3 with TRBJ1-4; tentatively, D is TRBD1 (5 bases). This CDR3 spans 15 amino acids. Germline CDR1 is MNHEY and CDR2 is SVGEGT. This CDR3 is CASSLTQRGDEKLLF. The CDR3 DNA reads as TGTGCCAGCAGTTTAACCCAGAGGGGAGATGAAAAACTGCTTTTT.

This clonotype was observed at least ten times. The DNA for the CDR3 is TGCAGTGCTAGTAGCATAGCGGGGGGGCTGAGGACAGATACGCAGTATTTT. Translation gives CSASSIAGGLRTDTQYF. The chain combines TRBV20-1 with TRBJ2-3, with 11 bases that match TRBD2. Germline trimming cut 3 bases from V and 3 bases from J; bases unmatched to any gene: 11. CDR3 length: 17 residues. CDR1 and CDR2 (germline): DFQATT, SNEGSKA (reference sequence).

This clonotype was seen many times. The rearrangement joins TRBV28 to TRBJ2-7; 7 nucleotides line up with TRBD2. There are 13 residues in the CDR3. Germline V gene lookup returns CDR1 MDHEN and CDR2 SYDVKM. V was clipped by 2 bases and J by 4 bases; unmatched bases: 2. The CDR3 nucleotides are TGTGCCAGCAGTTTAGGACTAGGGTACGAGCAGTACTTC. This gives the protein CASSLGLGYEQYF.

J is TRBJ2-3 and V is TRBV19, with unresolved D. Germline loops: CDR1 LNHDA, CDR2 SQIVND (reference sequence). The V end was cut by 7 bases, the J end by 0 bases, with 11 bases between. The CDR3 spans 14 residues. The CDR3 reads CASTSSFSTDTQYF. The CDR3 nucleotides are TGTGCCAGTACTAGTAGTTTTAGCACAGATACGCAGTATTTT.

This rearrangement joins TRBV15 to TRBJ1-6, with 10 bases fitting TRBD1. CDR1 LNHNV and CDR2 YYDKDF come from the germline V gene (reference sequence). V lost 1 base to trimming and J lost 8 bases; unmatched junction nucleotides: 5. There are 16 residues in the CDR3. The CDR3 sequence: CATSRGRQGAHSPLHF. The DNA of the CDR3 is TGTGCCACCAGCAGAGGAAGACAGGGGGCACATTCACCCCTCCACTTT.

This clonotype was picked up many times. The V and J genes are TRBV6-6 and TRBJ2-3; 12 bases line up with TRBD2. The CDR3 spans 15 residues. CDR1 and CDR2 from the germline V gene are MNHNY and SVGAGI (reference sequence). The ends lost 4 bases at V and 5 bases at J; junction bases unmatched: 4. The CDR3 coding sequence is TGTGCCAGCAGTTGGGCGACTAGCGGGGGAGATACGCAGTATTTT. Translated: CASSWATSGGDTQYF.

The rearrangement uses TRBV7-9 and TRBJ2-1; a possible D gene is TRBD1 (5 bases). Per germline, CDR1 SEHNR and CDR2 FQNEAQ (reference sequence). The V gene lost 6 bases and the J gene lost 7 bases, with 10 bases spanning the gap. The CDR3 is 12 amino acids. The CDR3 protein is CASRLQGNEQFF. The DNA of the CDR3 is TGTGCCAGCAGACTTCAGGGAAATGAGCAGTTCTTC.